Reported below is one T cell receptor (beta chain). Its antigen is undetermined. Looked up from germline, CDR1 is MNHEY and CDR2 is SVGAGI. Trimming removed 6 bases at V and 1 base at J, with 13 bases between. This CDR3 spans 14 amino acids. The sample comes from a study of T cell responses to AZD1222 COVID-19 vaccine. Study summary: Investigators merged groups given second doses at roughly 4 or roughly 12 weeks.

General study results and limits: Among the donors, most were white British and more were female, and clonal diversity was possibly underestimated. Repertoires in all cases were sampled only once the peak T cell response had passed.

Measured with immunoSEQ multiplex PCR; TCRdb has only the in-frame clones, and not every one. The data contain more than 140,000 clones, around 91% of them seen just once; the ten biggest clones take up roughly 5%. The sample here was peripheral blood, taken on day 0 of AZD1222 vaccination. This receptor was taken from an adult in good health. The chain employs TRBV6-5 and TRBJ2-7; D is ambiguous. The CDR3 DNA reads as TGTGCCAGCAGGGTCTCCTTAGGGTCCTACGAGCAGTACTTC. It translates to CASRVSLGSYEQYF.